This TCR beta chain was observed in a study of tumor-infiltrating lymphocytes in localized non-small cell lung cancer. About the research overall: Resected tumor was paired with non-adjacent uninvolved lung from the same patient. Regarding the study as a whole: Only some patients had TCR sequencing, depending on available tissue.

A few counts support this clone. Its antigen is still unknown. Sequenced by immunoSEQ multiplex PCR; TCRdb stores in-frame clones only, minus some. The sample holds more than 9,500 clones, approximately 66% seen once. In germline, CDR1 is KGHSH, CDR2 LQKENI. With 3 bases clipped from V and 7 bases from J, the junction kept 6 bases outside the gene matches. The CDR3 spans 15 residues. The sample was lung tumor tissue. This chain uses TRBV18 with TRBJ1-2; the match to TRBD1 covers 12 bases. The sequence came from a human donor with non-small cell lung cancer. CDR3: CASSPLGQGASGYTF. The DNA for the CDR3 is TGTGCCAGCTCACCTCTGGGACAGGGGGCCAGTGGCTACACCTTC.